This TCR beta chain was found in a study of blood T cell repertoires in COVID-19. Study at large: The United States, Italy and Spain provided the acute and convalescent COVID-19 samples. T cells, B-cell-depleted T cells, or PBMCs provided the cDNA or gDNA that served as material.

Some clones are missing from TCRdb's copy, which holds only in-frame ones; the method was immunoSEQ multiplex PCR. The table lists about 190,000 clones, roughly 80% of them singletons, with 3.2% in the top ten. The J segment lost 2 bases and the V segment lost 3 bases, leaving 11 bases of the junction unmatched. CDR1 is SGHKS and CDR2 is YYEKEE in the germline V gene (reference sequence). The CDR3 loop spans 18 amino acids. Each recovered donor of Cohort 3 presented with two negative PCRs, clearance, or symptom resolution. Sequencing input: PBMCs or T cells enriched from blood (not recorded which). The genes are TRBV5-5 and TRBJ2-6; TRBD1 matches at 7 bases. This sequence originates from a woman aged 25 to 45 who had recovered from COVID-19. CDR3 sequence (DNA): TGTGCCAGCAGCTCGATGAAAAGAACAGGGGCTGGGGCCAACGTCCTGACTTTC. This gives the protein CASSSMKRTGAGANVLTF.